The rows below give T cell receptor beta chains drawn from one sample of a study of lymphopenia after photon versus proton radiotherapy. The method was immunoSEQ multiplex PCR; TCRdb's version includes in-frame clones alone and lacks a portion of them. The data show around 160,000 clones, 70% to 90% seen once. The sample here was peripheral blood, taken from a patient treated with photon-based radiotherapy. These receptors were collected from a man aged 45-65 years with gastric cancer. Each CDR3 is given with its conserved first and last residue. D genes are given only for firm matches. Clone size is stated in some rows and not others, as once, few, many or a class when expanded.

v_call	d_call	j_call	clone_size	cdr3_aa	cdr3_nt
TRBV4-2	NA	TRBJ2-7	NA	CASSQDLGERQYF	TGTGCCAGCAGCCAAGATCTGGGGGAGCGGCAGTACTTC
TRBV4-3	NA	TRBJ2-7	NA	CASSQEAGIEQYF	TGCGCCAGCAGCCAAGAGGCGGGGATCGAGCAGTACTTC
TRBV7-7	NA	TRBJ2-3	NA	CASNLAGAVREYF	TGTGCCAGCAACCTAGCCGGGGCTGTACGTGAGTATTTT
TRBV30	NA	TRBJ1-3	NA	CAWGHNSGNTIYF	TGTGCCTGGGGTCACAACTCTGGAAACACCATATATTTT
TRBV7-2	NA	TRBJ2-7	NA	CASRQTGFYEQYF	TGTGCCAGCAGACAGACAGGTTTCTACGAGCAGTACTTC
TRBV15	NA	TRBJ2-6	NA	CATSRVGGGGPGANVLTF	TGTGCCACCAGCAGAGTGGGTGGTGGGGGGCCTGGGGCCAACGTCCTGACTTTC
TRBV11-2	NA	TRBJ2-1	NA	CASSRGLYNEQFF	TGTGCCAGCAGCCGTGGACTCTACAATGAGCAGTTCTTC
TRBV7-2	NA	TRBJ2-5	NA	CASSPRQIQETQYF	TGTGCCAGCAGCCCAAGACAGATTCAAGAGACCCAGTACTTC
TRBV15	TRBD2	TRBJ2-1	NA	CATSRDSASGRDNEQFF	TGTGCCACCAGCAGAGATTCGGCTAGCGGGAGGGACAATGAGCAGTTCTTC
TRBV30	NA	TRBJ1-2	NA	CAWKGGGFYGYTF	TGTGCCTGGAAGGGAGGGGGTTTCTATGGCTACACCTTC
TRBV6-1	NA	TRBJ2-1	NA	CASKASPLVDEQFF	TGTGCCAGCAAGGCTAGCCCCCTTGTGGATGAGCAGTTCTTC
TRBV7-9	NA	TRBJ2-7	NA	CASSLPGPSEQYF	TGTGCCAGCAGCTTACCGGGCCCGAGCGAGCAGTACTTC
TRBV4-3	NA	TRBJ1-1	NA	CASSQDLVASTEAFF	TGCGCCAGCAGCCAAGACTTAGTGGCCTCGACTGAAGCTTTCTTT
TRBV11-2	NA	TRBJ1-1	NA	CASSSTGNTEAFF	TGTGCCAGCAGCTCCACCGGGAACACTGAAGCTTTCTTT
TRBV7-9	NA	TRBJ1-1	NA	CASGPLKGGNTEAFF	TGTGCCAGCGGGCCCCTAAAGGGGGGAAACACTGAAGCTTTCTTT
TRBV5-1	NA	TRBJ2-7	NA	CASSLAPPAGEQYF	TGCGCCAGCAGCTTGGCCCCCCCGGCAGGTGAGCAGTACTTC
TRBV19	TRBD1	TRBJ2-7	NA	CASSNRDRGSYEQYF	TGTGCCAGTAGTAACCGGGACAGGGGTTCCTACGAGCAGTACTTC
TRBV4-1	TRBD2	TRBJ2-5	NA	CASSQTSRGDETQYF	TGCGCCAGCAGCCAAACATCACGGGGGGACGAGACCCAGTACTTC
TRBV9	NA	TRBJ1-4	NA	CASSAGVANEKLFF	TGTGCCAGCAGCGCTGGGGTTGCGAATGAAAAACTGTTTTTT
TRBV5-1	NA	TRBJ2-2	NA	CASSVQGTGELFF	TGCGCCAGCAGCGTCCAGGGAACCGGGGAGCTGTTTTTT
TRBV19	TRBD2	TRBJ2-1	NA	CASSIYKGLAGGFNEQFF	TGTGCCAGTAGTATCTATAAGGGACTAGCGGGAGGATTCAATGAGCAGTTCTTC
TRBV6-4	NA	TRBJ2-1	once	CASSDSKTGRNEQFF	TGTGCCAGCAGTGACTCTAAGACAGGGAGGAATGAGCAGTTCTTC
TRBV5-1	NA	TRBJ1-1	once	CASSLASVGGSGAFF	TGCGCCAGCAGCTTGGCCTCGGTTGGAGGGAGTGGAGCTTTCTTT
TRBV5-6	NA	TRBJ2-3	NA	CASSPKRTSTDTQYF	TGTGCCAGCAGTCCCAAAAGGACTAGCACAGATACGCAGTATTTT
TRBV5-5	NA	TRBJ1-1	NA	CASSSSGSRGLLVNTEAFF	TGTGCCAGCAGCAGTTCGGGATCGCGGGGTTTATTGGTGAACACTGAAGCTTTCTTT
TRBV5-1	NA	TRBJ2-2	NA	CASTPAASNTGELFF	TGCGCCAGCACTCCCGCGGCCTCGAACACCGGGGAGCTGTTTTTT
TRBV19	NA	TRBJ1-2	NA	CASSISGGRANGYTF	TGTGCCAGTAGTATCAGCGGAGGGAGGGCTAATGGCTACACCTTC
TRBV19	NA	TRBJ2-3	NA	CASSIFSYQRTRTDTQYF	TGTGCCAGTAGTATATTTTCGTACCAGCGGACCCGCACAGATACGCAGTATTTT
TRBV6-1	TRBD1	TRBJ2-7	NA	CASSEGGTGSYEQYF	TGTGCCAGCAGTGAAGGGGGGACAGGTTCCTACGAGCAGTACTTC
TRBV5-1	NA	TRBJ1-2	NA	CASRGANYGYTF	TGCGCCAGCAGGGGGGCAAACTATGGCTACACCTTC
TRBV4-3	NA	TRBJ2-7	NA	CASSQGRRAPYEQYF	TGCGCCAGCAGCCAAGGGAGGAGGGCCCCCTACGAGCAGTACTTC
TRBV4-1	TRBD1	TRBJ1-1	NA	CASSRDSGFLTNTEAFF	TGCGCCAGCAGCCGGGACAGTGGGTTTTTAACGAACACTGAAGCTTTCTTT
TRBV28	NA	TRBJ2-1	NA	CASSLWGNEQFF	TGTGCCAGCAGTTTATGGGGGAATGAGCAGTTCTTC
TRBV19	TRBD2	TRBJ2-3	NA	CASSIVAGGPYTDTQYF	TGTGCCAGTAGTATAGTGGCGGGAGGGCCCTACACAGATACGCAGTATTTT
TRBV7-9	NA	TRBJ2-3	once	CASSLSGGASTDTQYF	TGTGCCAGCAGCTTAAGTGGCGGTGCTAGCACAGATACGCAGTATTTT
TRBV19	TRBD1	TRBJ1-2	NA	CASSTPYRGLYGYTF	TGTGCCAGTAGTACCCCGTATAGGGGGCTCTATGGCTACACCTTC
TRBV20-1	TRBD1	TRBJ2-7	once	CSASTGPEQYF	TGCAGTGCTTCGACAGGGCCCGAGCAGTACTTC
TRBV7-6	NA	TRBJ1-4	NA	CASSLESGPNEKLFF	TGTGCCAGCAGCTTAGAATCAGGTCCTAATGAAAAACTGTTTTTT
TRBV4-3	NA	TRBJ2-6	once	CASSQGRPGVSGANVLTF	TGCGCCAGCAGCCAAGGACGGCCCGGGGTCTCTGGGGCCAACGTCCTGACTTTC
TRBV28	NA	TRBJ1-1	NA	CASSFGRGTLDEAFF	TGTGCCAGCAGTTTCGGCCGAGGGACACTTGATGAAGCTTTCTTT
TRBV7-3	TRBD2	TRBJ2-1	NA	CASSPQGKREATYNEQFF	TGTGCCAGCAGCCCTCAAGGGAAGCGGGAGGCGACCTACAATGAGCAGTTCTTC